Listed here is a single T cell receptor (beta chain). The entry originates in a study of blood T cell repertoires in COVID-19. This CDR3 region has 12 residues. J gave up 7 bases and V 7 bases, and 4 bases lay outside the gene matches. Per germline, CDR1 MGHDK and CDR2 SYGVNS. The protocol was immunoSEQ multiplex PCR, while the TCRdb copy is restricted to in-frame clones and leaves out a portion. The repertoire holds under 150,000 clones, over 75% seen once, with roughly 10% in the top ten. The source is a man aged 35-49 years with active or convalescent COVID-19. The sequenced sample consisted of peripheral blood. The rearrangement links TRBV25-1 to TRBJ1-5, with TRBD1 matching over 7 bases. The CDR3 DNA follows: TGTGCCAGCAACCAGGGGGGCCAGCCCCAGCATTTT. Translating it yields CASNQGGQPQHF.